The present entry profiles one T cell receptor beta chain with its context. The target antigen is unknown. Among the donors, all were healthy bone marrow donors. There were likely unrecorded immune exposures, though donors were nominally healthy when sampled. No CMV serostatus was recorded for this donor. This sample is drawn from a study of cytomegalovirus exposure and HLA in healthy donors. General study findings and limits: Per a later analysis, HLA-associated TCR beta chains showed more clonal expansion than other, equally common TCR beta chains.

Primers included in the PCR were 60 Vbeta and 13 Jbeta primers. Assay: immunoSEQ multiplex PCR; the TCRdb copy retains only in-frame clones and omits some. The table includes about 130,000 clones, about four fifths detected once. The V and J ends lost 8 bases and 6 bases respectively, with 16 bases between them. This CDR3 is 13 amino acids long. The V gene's germline CDR1 is ENHRY and CDR2 SYGVKD. The TCR originated in a human donor in good health. The source material was PBMCs. The chain is built from TRBV10-3 and TRBJ1-2, with a weak D call TRBD1 (6 bases). The DNA for the CDR3 is TGTGCCATCGTCAGCCGGGACAACCATGGCTACACCTTC. Amino acids: CAIVSRDNHGYTF.